The 9 T cell receptor beta chains below come from one sample, sequenced in a study of T cells in Graves' hyperthyroidism and ophthalmopathy. Researchers amplified the TCR beta CDR3 regions from RNA transcripts. The study used the HTBI primer set for a first-round RT-PCR of the TCR CDR3. A single record per CDR3 protein comes from TCRdb applying MiXCR to the multiplex PCR reads. The profile covers hundreds of thousands of distinct CDR3 sequences, with around 20% appearing a single time and roughly a third taken by the ten largest. Sequencing was carried out using blood. Receptors were obtained from a man aged 30 to 45 with Graves' ophthalmopathy.

The chain has TRBV4-1 and TRBJ2-7; 8 bases match TRBD2. CDR3 length equals 15 residues. V shed 2 bases, J shed 3 bases, and the junction held 6 bases outside the gene matches. The germline CDR1 and CDR2 sequences are MGHRA and YSYEKL. Written as DNA, the CDR3 is TGCGCCAGCAGCCAAAGGCTCACTAGCGGCTACGAGCAGTACTTC. This codes for CASSQRLTSGYEQYF.

This clonotype was detected many times. J is TRBJ2-5 and V is TRBV11-2; TRBD2 agrees at 8 bases. Germline trimming cut 8 bases from V and 3 bases from J; bases unmatched to any gene: 8. The CDR3 runs to 14 residues. Germline V gene lookup returns CDR1 SGHAT and CDR2 FQNNGV. In DNA form, the CDR3 reads TGTGCCAGCTCGAAACTAGCGGTTAAAGAGACCCAGTACTTC. Translating gives CASSKLAVKETQYF.

This clonotype was detected many times. V gene TRBV2 combines with J gene TRBJ2-5; D ambiguous. Germline-derived CDR1 and CDR2 are SNHLY and FYNNEI. Trimming removed 5 bases from V and 5 bases from J, with 3 bases in between. The CDR3 loop spans 10 amino acids. The CDR3 DNA reads TGTGCCAGCAGTCTGGAGACCCAGTACTTC. Translated: CASSLETQYF.

Of note for this clonotype: Since a much larger clone is just one base distant, this may be a read error. The chain recombines TRBV12-3 or TRBV12-4 with TRBJ2-1, with D possibly TRBD2 on 6 matching bases. The J call may be faulty, since TRBJ2-7 better matches the DNA end. This CDR3 region has 15 residues. CDR3 nucleotides: TGTGCCAGCAGTTTAGGGGGGGAGAACTACAATGAGCAGTACTTC. Translation: CASSLGGENYNEQYF.

This chain links TRBV27 with TRBJ1-2; TRBD1 matches at 9 bases. The CDR3 extends over 16 amino acids. The germline V gene has CDR1 MNHEY and CDR2 SMNVEV (reference sequence). V trimming: 4 bases; J trimming: 0 bases; junction bases outside the gene matches: 6. The CDR3 sequence: CASSSGQGPANYGYTF. CDR3 sequence (DNA): TGTGCCAGCAGTTCGGGACAGGGACCAGCTAACTATGGCTACACCTTC.

On this clonotype: This may stem from a read error, because a much larger clone lies one nucleotide away. The gene calls are TRBV28 and TRBJ2-7, with 9 bases fitting TRBD2. Germline CDR1 and CDR2: MDHEN and SYDVKM. The V and J ends lost 5 bases and 2 bases, in that order; junction bases with no gene match: 7. The CDR3 length is 15 residues. CDR3 sequence reads: CASSPGTSPPYEQYF. In DNA form, the CDR3 reads TGTGCCAGCAGTCCCGGGACTAGCCCTCCCTACGAGCAGTACTTC.

This clonotype was counted at least ten times. The chain joins TRBV12-3 or TRBV12-4 to TRBJ2-2; the match to TRBD2 covers 7 bases. The V gene end was trimmed by 0 bases and the J gene end by 5 bases; junction bases not matched to a gene: 6. CDR3 length: 16 amino acids. The CDR3 coding sequence is TGTGCCAGCAGTTTAGCGAGCGGGGCCCGAACCGGGGAGCTGTTTTTT. It specifies CASSLASGARTGELFF.

In this sample, this clonotype turned up many times. CDR3 DNA: TGTGCCAGCAGCCCTCAGGGGGCCCCAGATACGCAGTATTTT. Translation gives CASSPQGAPDTQYF. The chain uses TRBV28 and TRBJ2-3; 8 nucleotides match TRBD1. Looked up from germline, CDR1 is MDHEN and CDR2 is SYDVKM. The CDR3 is made up of 14 amino acids. Trimming cost V 6 bases and J 4 bases; bases outside gene matches: 6.

This clonotype was observed a few times. The chain joins TRBV4-2 to TRBJ2-3; D call uncertain. V lost 10 bases, J lost 2 bases, and 4 bases lay in between. CDR1 is LGHNA and CDR2 is YNFKEQ in the germline V gene. This CDR3 contains 10 residues. CDR3: CANNTDTQYF. CDR3 nucleotides: TGTGCCAACAACACAGATACGCAGTATTTT.